A selection of T cell receptor beta chains follows, all from one sample in a study of vaccination and CD4 T cells after COVID-19. Via MiXCR, TCRdb re-called the PCR reads, giving one row per CDR3 protein. The table has approximately 19,000 distinct CDR3 sequences, around 48% seen once. These receptors' antigens are unknown. The sample in question was CD4+ T cells from blood, cultured in vitro, obtained before SARS-CoV-2 vaccination. Receptors were obtained from a human donor who had recovered from COVID-19. Both conserved end residues are part of each CDR3. A D gene is named only where the DNA matches it firmly. Rows may omit the clone size; those that give it use once, few, many or a size class.

TRBV6-2/TRBV6-3	few	TRBJ2-5	TRBD2	13	CASRLAGVETQYF	TGTGCCAGCAGGTTAGCGGGAGTGGAGACCCAGTACTTC
TRBV24-1	few	TRBJ1-2	TRBD1	13	CATGEQGPYGYTF	TGTGCCACCGGGGAACAGGGGCCCTATGGCTACACCTTC
TRBV6-1	-	TRBJ2-5	-	14	CATFRRQYQETQYF	TGTGCCACTTTCCGTCGACAGTACCAAGAGACCCAGTACTTC
TRBV19	once	TRBJ2-7	TRBD1	16	CATSNHGTGASYEQYF	TGTGCCACAAGTAATCACGGGACAGGGGCATCCTACGAGCAGTACTTC
TRBV7-9	-	TRBJ2-1	-	14	CASSLREQYNEQFF	TGTGCCAGCAGCTTAAGGGAACAATACAATGAGCAGTTCTTC
TRBV11-3	-	TRBJ1-1	-	12	CASSFYFTEAFF	TGTGCCAGCAGCTTTTACTTCACTGAAGCTTTCTTT
TRBV5-1	-	TRBJ2-3	-	15	CASSLGRGRTDTQYF	TGCGCCAGCTCCCTTGGGCGGGGGCGCACAGATACGCAGTATTTT
TRBV7-9	-	TRBJ2-2	-	12	CASTFKAGELFF	TGTGCCAGCACCTTTAAGGCCGGGGAGCTGTTTTTT
TRBV27	once	TRBJ2-3	-	14	CASSSPGATDTQYF	TGTGCCAGCAGTTCCCCAGGGGCGACAGATACGCAGTATTTT
TRBV19	few	TRBJ1-5	-	14	CASRGLGYYQPQHF	TGTGCCAGTAGGGGACTGGGATACTATCAGCCCCAGCATTTT
TRBV6-5	few	TRBJ1-5	TRBD1	14	CASSFGQGSQPQHF	TGTGCCAGCAGTTTCGGACAGGGGAGTCAGCCCCAGCATTTT
TRBV6-5	-	TRBJ1-1	-	14	CASSYRGADTEAFF	TGTGCCAGCAGTTACCGGGGGGCTGACACTGAAGCTTTCTTT
TRBV2	-	TRBJ1-1	-	11	CASRGNTEAFF	TGTGCCAGCAGGGGGAACACTGAAGCTTTCTTT
TRBV6-5	-	TRBJ2-1	TRBD1	15	CASSSRDRVSDEQFF	TGTGCCAGCAGTTCCCGGGACAGGGTTTCCGATGAGCAGTTCTTC
TRBV20-1	-	TRBJ2-1	TRBD2	14	CSASRGLAGVEQFF	TGCAGTGCTAGCAGGGGACTAGCGGGAGTGGAGCAGTTCTTC
TRBV25-1	-	TRBJ2-3	TRBD1	17	CASSLDTGTVSTDTQYF	TGTGCCAGCAGTTTGGATACCGGGACAGTCAGCACAGATACGCAGTATTTT